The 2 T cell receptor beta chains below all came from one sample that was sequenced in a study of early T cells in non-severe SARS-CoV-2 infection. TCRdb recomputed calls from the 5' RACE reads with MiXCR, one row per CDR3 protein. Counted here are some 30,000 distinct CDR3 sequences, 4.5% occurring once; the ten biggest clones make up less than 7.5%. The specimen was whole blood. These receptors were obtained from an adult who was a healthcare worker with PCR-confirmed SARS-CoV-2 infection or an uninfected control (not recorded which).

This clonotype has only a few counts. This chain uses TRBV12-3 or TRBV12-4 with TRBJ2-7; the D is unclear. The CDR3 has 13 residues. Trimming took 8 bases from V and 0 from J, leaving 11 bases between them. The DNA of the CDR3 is TGTGCCAGCTTGAAGGCAGCCTCCTACGAGCAGTACTTC. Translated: CASLKAASYEQYF.

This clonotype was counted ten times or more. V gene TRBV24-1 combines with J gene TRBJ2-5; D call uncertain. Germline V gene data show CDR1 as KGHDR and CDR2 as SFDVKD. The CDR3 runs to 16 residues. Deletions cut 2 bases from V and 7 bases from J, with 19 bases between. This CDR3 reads CATSDSAERPLVTQYF. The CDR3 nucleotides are TGTGCCACCAGTGATTCTGCAGAACGCCCTTTGGTGACCCAGTACTTC.